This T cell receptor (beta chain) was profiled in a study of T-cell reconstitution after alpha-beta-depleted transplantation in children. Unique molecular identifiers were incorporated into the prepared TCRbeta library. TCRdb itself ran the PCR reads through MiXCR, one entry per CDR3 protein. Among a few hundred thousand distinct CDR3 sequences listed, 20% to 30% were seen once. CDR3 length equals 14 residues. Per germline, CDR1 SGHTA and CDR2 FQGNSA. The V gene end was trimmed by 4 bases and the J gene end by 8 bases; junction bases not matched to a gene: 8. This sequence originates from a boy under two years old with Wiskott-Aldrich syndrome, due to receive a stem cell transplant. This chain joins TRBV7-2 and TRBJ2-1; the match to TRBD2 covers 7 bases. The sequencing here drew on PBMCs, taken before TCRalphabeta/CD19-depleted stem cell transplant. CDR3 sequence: CASSSGGSEYEQFF. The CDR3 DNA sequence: TGTGCCAGCAGCTCCGGCGGGAGCGAATATGAGCAGTTCTTC.